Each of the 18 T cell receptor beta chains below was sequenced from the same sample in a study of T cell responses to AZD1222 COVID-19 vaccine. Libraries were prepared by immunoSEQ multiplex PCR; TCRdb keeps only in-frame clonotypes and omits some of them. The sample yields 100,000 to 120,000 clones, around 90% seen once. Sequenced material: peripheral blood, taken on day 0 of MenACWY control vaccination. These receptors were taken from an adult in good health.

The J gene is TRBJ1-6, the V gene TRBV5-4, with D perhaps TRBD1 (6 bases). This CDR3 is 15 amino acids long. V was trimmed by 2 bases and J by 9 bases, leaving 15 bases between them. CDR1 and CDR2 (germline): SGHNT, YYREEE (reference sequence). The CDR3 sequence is CASSFLTGSPSPLHF. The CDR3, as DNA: TGTGCCAGCAGCTTTCTTACAGGGTCTCCTTCACCCCTCCACTTT.

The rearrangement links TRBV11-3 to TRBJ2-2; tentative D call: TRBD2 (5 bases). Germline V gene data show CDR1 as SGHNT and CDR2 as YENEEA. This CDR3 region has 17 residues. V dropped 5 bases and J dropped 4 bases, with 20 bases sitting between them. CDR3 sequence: CASSPEGARSGTGELFF. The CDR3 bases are TGTGCCAGCAGCCCAGAGGGCGCCAGGTCAGGCACCGGGGAGCTGTTTTTT.

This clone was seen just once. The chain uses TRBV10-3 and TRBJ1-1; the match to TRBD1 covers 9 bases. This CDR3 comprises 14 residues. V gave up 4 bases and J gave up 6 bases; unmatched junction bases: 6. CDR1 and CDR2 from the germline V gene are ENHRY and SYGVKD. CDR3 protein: CAISGQQGAAEAFF. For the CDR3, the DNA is TGTGCCATCAGTGGTCAACAGGGGGCGGCTGAAGCTTTCTTT.

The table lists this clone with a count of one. CDR3 DNA: TGTGCCAGTACCTTCCAGGGGTCGGGAACCGGGGAGCTGTTTTTT. As protein: CASTFQGSGTGELFF. This rearrangement joins TRBV19 to TRBJ2-2; D possibly corresponds to TRBD1 (6 bases). The CDR3 has 15 amino acids. Germline V gene data show CDR1 as LNHDA and CDR2 as SQIVND (reference sequence). V was shortened by 7 bases and J by 5 bases, with 17 bases between the two germline ends.

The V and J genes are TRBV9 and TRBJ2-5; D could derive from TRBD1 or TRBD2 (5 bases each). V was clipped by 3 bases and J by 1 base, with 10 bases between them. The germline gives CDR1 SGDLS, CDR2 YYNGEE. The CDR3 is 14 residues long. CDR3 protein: CASSATGTQETQYF. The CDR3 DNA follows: TGTGCCAGCAGCGCGACCGGGACCCAAGAGACCCAGTACTTC.

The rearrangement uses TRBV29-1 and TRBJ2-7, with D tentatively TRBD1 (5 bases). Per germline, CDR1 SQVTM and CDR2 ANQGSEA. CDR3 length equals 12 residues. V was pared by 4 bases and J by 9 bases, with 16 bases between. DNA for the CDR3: TGCAGCGTTGGGAATCAGGGTATAGCGCAGTACTTC. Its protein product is CSVGNQGIAQYF.

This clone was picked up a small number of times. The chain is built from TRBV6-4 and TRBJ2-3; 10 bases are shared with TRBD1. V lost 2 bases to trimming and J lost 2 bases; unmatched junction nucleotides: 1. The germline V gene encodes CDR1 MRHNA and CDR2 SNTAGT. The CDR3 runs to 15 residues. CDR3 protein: CASSDGTGDTDTQYF. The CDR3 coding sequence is TGTGCCAGCAGTGACGGGACAGGGGACACAGATACGCAGTATTTT.

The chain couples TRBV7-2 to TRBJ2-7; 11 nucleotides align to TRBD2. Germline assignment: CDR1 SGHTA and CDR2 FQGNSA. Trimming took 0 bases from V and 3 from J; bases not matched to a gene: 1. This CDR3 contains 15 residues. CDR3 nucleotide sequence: TGTGCCAGCAGCTTAGCTAGCGGGGGGGTCTACGAGCAGTACTTC. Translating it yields CASSLASGGVYEQYF.

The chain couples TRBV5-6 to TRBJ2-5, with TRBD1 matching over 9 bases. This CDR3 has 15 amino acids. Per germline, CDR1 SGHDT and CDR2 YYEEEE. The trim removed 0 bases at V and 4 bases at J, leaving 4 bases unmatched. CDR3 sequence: CASSLEQGARETQYF. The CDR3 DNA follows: TGTGCCAGCAGCTTGGAACAGGGGGCACGAGAGACCCAGTACTTC.

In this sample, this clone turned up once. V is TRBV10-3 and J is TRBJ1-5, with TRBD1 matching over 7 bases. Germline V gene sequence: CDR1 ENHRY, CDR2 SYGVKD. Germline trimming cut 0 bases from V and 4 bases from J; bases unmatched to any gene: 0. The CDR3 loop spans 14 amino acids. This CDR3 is CAISESTGNQPQHF. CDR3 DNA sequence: TGTGCCATCAGTGAGTCGACAGGGAATCAGCCCCAGCATTTT.

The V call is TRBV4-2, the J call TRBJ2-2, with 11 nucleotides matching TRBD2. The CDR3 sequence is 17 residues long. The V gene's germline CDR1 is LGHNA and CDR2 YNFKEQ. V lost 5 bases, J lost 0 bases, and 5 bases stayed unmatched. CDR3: CASSVLAGATNTGELFF. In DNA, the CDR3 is TGTGCCAGCAGCGTACTAGCGGGGGCCACGAACACCGGGGAGCTGTTTTTT.

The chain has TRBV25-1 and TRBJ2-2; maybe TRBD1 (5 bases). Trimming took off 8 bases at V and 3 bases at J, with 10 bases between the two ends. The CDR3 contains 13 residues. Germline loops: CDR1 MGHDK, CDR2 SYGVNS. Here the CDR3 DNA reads TGTGCCAGCTCCCCACAGGACACCGGGGAGCTGTTTTTT. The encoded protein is CASSPQDTGELFF.

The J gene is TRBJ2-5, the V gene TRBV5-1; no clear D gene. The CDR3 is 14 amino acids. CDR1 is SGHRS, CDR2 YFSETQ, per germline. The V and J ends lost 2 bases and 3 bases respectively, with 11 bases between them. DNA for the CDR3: TGCGCCAGCAGCTTAGGTCAGTCGAAAGAGACCCAGTACTTC. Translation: CASSLGQSKETQYF.

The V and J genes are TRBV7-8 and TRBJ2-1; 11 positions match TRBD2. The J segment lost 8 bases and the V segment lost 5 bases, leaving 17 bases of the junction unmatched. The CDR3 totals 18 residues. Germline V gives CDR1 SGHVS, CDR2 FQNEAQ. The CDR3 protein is CASSGRETSGGRIDEQFF. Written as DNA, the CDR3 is TGTGCCAGCAGCGGACGCGAAACTAGCGGGGGTAGAATCGATGAGCAGTTCTTC.

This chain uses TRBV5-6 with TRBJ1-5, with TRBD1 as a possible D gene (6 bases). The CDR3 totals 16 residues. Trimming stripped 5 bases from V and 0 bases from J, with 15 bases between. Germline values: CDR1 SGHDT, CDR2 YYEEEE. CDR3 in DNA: TGTGCCAGCAGTAAACAGGGAAGGTATAGCAATCAGCCCCAGCATTTT. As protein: CASSKQGRYSNQPQHF.

CDR3 region: CASSLQGYLEAFF. The CDR3 coding sequence is TGCGCCAGCAGCTTACAGGGATATCTGGAAGCTTTCTTT. The V and J genes are TRBV5-1 and TRBJ1-1, with TRBD1 as a possible D gene (6 bases). Trimming took 2 bases from V and 8 from J, leaving 13 bases between them. The V gene's germline CDR1 is SGHRS and CDR2 YFSETQ. The CDR3 totals 13 residues.

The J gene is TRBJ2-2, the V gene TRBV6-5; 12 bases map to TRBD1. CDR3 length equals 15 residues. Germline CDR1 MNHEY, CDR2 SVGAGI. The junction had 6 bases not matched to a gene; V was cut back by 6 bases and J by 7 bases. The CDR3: CASRWDRGQSGELFF. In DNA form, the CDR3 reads TGTGCCAGCAGGTGGGACAGGGGGCAGAGCGGGGAGCTGTTTTTT.

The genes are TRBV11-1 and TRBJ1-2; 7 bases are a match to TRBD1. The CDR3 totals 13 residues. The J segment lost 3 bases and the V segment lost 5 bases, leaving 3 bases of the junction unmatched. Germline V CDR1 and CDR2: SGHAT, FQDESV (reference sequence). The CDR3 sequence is CASSPGTDYGYTF. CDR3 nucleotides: TGTGCCAGCAGCCCTGGGACAGACTATGGCTACACCTTC.